The 14 T cell receptor beta chains presented below share a single source sample, sequenced in a study of shared clonotypes between healthy human individuals. Assay used: immunoSEQ multiplex PCR; TCRdb lists only in-frame clones, some missing. Of 100,000 to 120,000 clones listed, around 65% are singletons. Sample: memory CD8+ T cells sorted from blood. The subset denotes: CD45RO+ cells pooled with CCR7-negative TemRA cells. The receptors shown here come from a woman aged 25 to 45 in good health.

Remarks on this clone: Given a much more abundant clone one base away, this may be a read error. Different DNA sequences within this sample yield the same CDR3. The rearrangement joins TRBV9 to TRBJ2-7; D is possibly TRBD1 (6 bases). V shed 0 bases and J shed 5 bases, with 12 bases lying between them. The CDR3 extends over 14 amino acids. The germline V gene has CDR1 SGDLS and CDR2 YYNGEE. CDR3 in DNA: TGTGCCAGCAGCGTAGGAGGGGGATCGGACGAGCAGTACTTC. Translating gives CASSVGGGSDEQYF.

The chain has TRBV6-5 and TRBJ1-2; D unresolved. The CDR3 spans 11 residues. Trimming cost V 8 bases and J 5 bases, with 9 bases left between them. The germline CDR1 and CDR2 sequences are MNHEY and SVGAGI. The DNA for the CDR3 is TGTGCCAGCCCAGGTCCTTATGGCTACACCTTC. Translating gives CASPGPYGYTF.

This clone was found once. The chain employs TRBV18 and TRBJ2-3, with 7 bases that match TRBD1. The J segment lost 10 bases and the V segment lost 3 bases, leaving 1 base of the junction unmatched. This CDR3 spans 11 amino acids. Germline V gene sequence: CDR1 KGHSH, CDR2 LQKENI. The chain's CDR3 is CASSPGTAQYF. CDR3 DNA sequence: TGTGCCAGCTCACCCGGGACAGCGCAGTATTTT.

In its sample, this clone was seen many times. V is TRBV25-1 and J is TRBJ2-2; TRBD1 matches 10 bases. CDR1 and CDR2 (germline): MGHDK, SYGVNS. Losses at the gene ends were 8 bases for V and 3 bases for J; bases not matched to a gene: 3. CDR3 length: 14 amino acids. The CDR3 here is CASQTGGDTGELFF. The DNA of the CDR3 is TGTGCCAGCCAGACAGGGGGCGACACCGGGGAGCTGTTTTTT.

The chain combines TRBV7-8 with TRBJ2-7; TRBD2 aligns across 7 bases. Losses at the gene ends were 4 bases for V and 3 bases for J; bases not matched to a gene: 6. The CDR3 spans 14 residues. The V gene's germline CDR1 is SGHVS and CDR2 FQNEAQ. For the CDR3, the DNA is TGTGCCAGCAGCTCTGAGCGGGAAGGCTACGAGCAGTACTTC. Its protein product is CASSSEREGYEQYF.

This clone was recorded a few times. The CDR3 reads CASSLLADFTEAFF. CDR3 coding DNA: TGTGCCAGCAGTTTATTGGCGGATTTTACTGAAGCTTTCTTT. J is TRBJ1-1 and V is TRBV27; unclear D gene. CDR1 is MNHEY, CDR2 SMNVEV, per germline (reference sequence). V was pared by 1 base and J by 5 bases, with 11 bases between. The length of the CDR3 is 14 residues.

The chain couples TRBV10-1 to TRBJ2-1; the D is unclear. The CDR3 is made up of 15 amino acids. Between the trimmed V and J ends, which lost 2 bases and 9 bases, there was a span of 17 bases. Germline V gene data show CDR1 as WNHNN and CDR2 as SYGVQD (reference sequence). The CDR3 sequence: CASSERVGPNGEQFF. The CDR3 bases are TGCGCCAGCAGTGAGCGGGTAGGGCCGAACGGTGAGCAGTTCTTC.

The rearrangement links TRBV19 to TRBJ1-5; perhaps TRBD1 as D (6 bases). Trimming shortened V by 6 bases and J by 0 bases, and 12 bases separated the two germline ends. Germline values: CDR1 LNHDA, CDR2 SQIVND (reference sequence). The CDR3 has 15 residues. This CDR3 reads CASRRQVNSNQPQHF. The CDR3 DNA reads TGTGCCAGTAGAAGACAGGTGAATAGCAATCAGCCCCAGCATTTT.

The chain has TRBV12-2 and TRBJ2-6. TRBV12-2 constitutes a pseudogene. The CDR3 contains 18 residues. CDR3 amino acids: CASRAVMTTQSRANVLTF. Here the CDR3 DNA reads TGTGCAAGTCGCGCCGTTATGACCACACAAAGTCGGGCCAACGTCCTGACTTTC.

This chain connects TRBV11-2 to TRBJ2-5; weak D call: TRBD2 (5 bases). The CDR3 loop spans 13 amino acids. Germline assignment: CDR1 SGHAT and CDR2 FQNNGV. With 5 bases removed from V and 11 bases from J, the gap between germline ends came to 18 bases. CDR3 amino acids: CASSLGLVWEQYF. The CDR3 bases are TGTGCCAGCAGCCTAGGACTGGTTTGGGAGCAGTACTTC.

This chain connects TRBV25-1 to TRBJ2-7, with D uncertain. Germline lookup yields CDR1 MGHDK and CDR2 SYGVNS. The germline V and J ends were trimmed by 3 bases and 2 bases, with 5 bases remaining between them. CDR3 length equals 12 residues. In DNA form, the CDR3 reads TGTGCCAGCAGTGACAGCACCTACGAGCAGTACTTC. This sequence encodes CASSDSTYEQYF.

The V gene is TRBV6-6, the J gene TRBJ1-2; 9 bases are a match to TRBD1. V was clipped by 7 bases and J by 1 base; unmatched bases: 4. CDR3 length equals 14 residues. The germline gives CDR1 MNHNY, CDR2 SVGAGI (reference sequence). DNA of the CDR3: TGTGCCAGCAATTGGGACAGGGTTAACTATGGCTACACCTTC. Its translation is CASNWDRVNYGYTF.

The V call is TRBV7-6, the J call TRBJ1-1; 8 bases agree with TRBD1. CDR1 is SGHVS, CDR2 FNYEAQ, per germline. J was trimmed by 6 bases and V by 3 bases; bases with no gene match: 9. The CDR3 totals 15 residues. DNA for the CDR3: TGTGCCAGCAGCTTGTATCCAGGGGGCATCGCTGAAGCTTTCTTT. As protein: CASSLYPGGIAEAFF. Based on the CDR3 plus reference TRBV7-6 and TRBJ1-1, the full variable domain is GAGVSQSPRYKVTKRGQDVALRCDPISGHVSLYWYRQALGQGPEFLTYFNYEAQQDKSGLPNDRFSAERPEGSISTLTIQRTEQRDSAMYRCASSLYPGGIAEAFFGQGTRLTVV.

Remarks on this clone: Other DNA sequences of this sample code for an identical CDR3. The gene calls are TRBV9 and TRBJ2-5; TRBD1 agrees at 7 bases. The end of the DNA aligns better with TRBJ2-7, so the J call may be wrong. This CDR3 is built from 14 residues. Germline V gives CDR1 SGDLS, CDR2 YYNGEE. The CDR3 sequence is CASSVGGGSDEQYF. Written as DNA, the CDR3 is TGTGCCAGCAGCGTAGGAGGGGGCAGCGACGAGCAGTACTTC.